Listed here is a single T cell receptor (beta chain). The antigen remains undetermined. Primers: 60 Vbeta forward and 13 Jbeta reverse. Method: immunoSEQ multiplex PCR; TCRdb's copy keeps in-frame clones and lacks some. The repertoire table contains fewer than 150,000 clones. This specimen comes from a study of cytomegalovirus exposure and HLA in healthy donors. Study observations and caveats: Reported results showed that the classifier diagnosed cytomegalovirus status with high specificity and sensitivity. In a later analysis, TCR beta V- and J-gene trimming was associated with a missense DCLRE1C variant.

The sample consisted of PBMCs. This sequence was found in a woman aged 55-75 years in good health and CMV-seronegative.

CDR3 coding DNA: TGTGCCAGCAGTTTTACAGGGATCCGCAATCAGCCCCAGCATTTT. Its translation is CASSFTGIRNQPQHF. The rearrangement links TRBV28 to TRBJ1-5, with D tentatively TRBD1 (6 bases). Trimming cost V 3 bases and J 2 bases, with 11 bases left between them. The CDR3 contains 15 residues. Germline values: CDR1 MDHEN, CDR2 SYDVKM.